Listed below are T cell receptor beta chains from one sample, sequenced in a study of T-cell memory formation after mild COVID-19. TCRdb re-called the 5' RACE reads through MiXCR, storing one row per CDR3 protein. In the table there are more than 250,000 distinct CDR3 sequences, 16% of which are singletons. The specimen sequenced was PBMCs or a T cell subset sorted from them (not recorded which). The receptors here all came from a young man who had mild COVID-19 (a few samples of this study predate the infection). Cell type and time point are not known. Both conserved end residues are part of each CDR3. A D gene is named only where the DNA matches it firmly. Rows may omit the clone size; those that give it use once, few, many or a size class.

clone_size	v_call	j_call	d_call	cdr3_nt	cdr3_aa
NA	TRBV30	TRBJ2-7	NA	TGTGCCTGGGGATTTGGACAGTCCTACGAGCAGTACTTC	CAWGFGQSYEQYF
NA	TRBV3-1	TRBJ2-5	NA	TGTGCCAGCAGCCAAGGCCAGACCCAGTACTTC	CASSQGQTQYF
NA	TRBV5-1	TRBJ2-1	NA	TGCGCCAGCAGCCCGGGAGCGACTGAGCAGTTCTTC	CASSPGATEQFF
NA	TRBV7-2	TRBJ1-4	NA	TGTGCCAGCAGCTTAGTATCGGGGAGTGAAAAACTGTTTTTT	CASSLVSGSEKLFF
NA	TRBV15	TRBJ2-5	TRBD1	TGTGCCACCAGCGCCGGGACAGGGGTTAAAGAGACCCAGTACTTC	CATSAGTGVKETQYF
few	TRBV4-3	TRBJ2-1	NA	TGCGCCAGCAGCCAAGAACCGGCCAGCTCCTACAATGAGCAGTTCTTC	CASSQEPASSYNEQFF
NA	TRBV7-6	TRBJ2-5	NA	TGTGCCAGCAGCTTAGACGGAGGGACAGTACAAGAGACCCAGTACTTC	CASSLDGGTVQETQYF
NA	TRBV12-3/TRBV12-4	TRBJ1-5	NA	TGTGCCAGCAGTTTAGGGGTCAGCTTCAATCAGCCCCAGCATTTT	CASSLGVSFNQPQHF
few	TRBV7-2	TRBJ1-5	NA	TGTGCCAGCAGCTTAGCGAGGGACGGTCGTCAGCCCCAGCATTTT	CASSLARDGRQPQHF
many	TRBV20-1	TRBJ2-2	TRBD1	TGCAGTGCTAGACCGGGACAGATGATGAACACCGGGGAGCTGTTTTTT	CSARPGQMMNTGELFF
few	TRBV6-2/TRBV6-3	TRBJ2-4	NA	TGTGCCAGCAGTTATGGGGGGTTAGGATTTATCGGCATTCAGTACTTC	CASSYGGLGFIGIQYF
few	TRBV14	TRBJ2-1	TRBD2	TGTGCCAGCAGCCAAGAAGGACTAGGGTGGATTTACAATGAGCAGTTCTTC	CASSQEGLGWIYNEQFF
NA	TRBV20-1	TRBJ2-7	TRBD2	TGCAGTGCTAGAGATGCGGGGGGTCCCCCTAACTACGAGCAGTACTTC	CSARDAGGPPNYEQYF
NA	TRBV12-3/TRBV12-4	TRBJ1-2	NA	TGTGCCAGCAGTTTAAGGGCAGGCTATGGCTACACCTTC	CASSLRAGYGYTF
many	TRBV20-1	TRBJ2-1	TRBD2	TGCAGTGCTAGACCCCCCCTACTAGCGAAGAGGGTCCATGAGCAGTTCTTC	CSARPPLLAKRVHEQFF
NA	TRBV5-1	TRBJ2-3	NA	TGCGCCAGCAGCTTGGGTATGCGCGGTGGGGGGCAATCAGATACGCAGTATTTT	CASSLGMRGGGQSDTQYF
once	TRBV5-5	TRBJ1-1	NA	TGTGCCAGCAGCTTGGCCGCTCTGACTGAAGCTTTCTTT	CASSLAALTEAFF
NA	TRBV7-3	TRBJ2-5	NA	TGTGCCAGCAGCTTAGGTGGGGGCCAAGGGGAGACCCAGTACTTC	CASSLGGGQGETQYF
NA	TRBV6-2/TRBV6-3	TRBJ1-2	TRBD1	TGTGCCAGCAGCTCGTACCTCTATGACAGGGAGGTCTATGGCTACACCTTC	CASSSYLYDREVYGYTF
NA	TRBV10-3	TRBJ2-3	TRBD2	TGTGCCATCAGTGAATTCGGGCTAGCGGAAGATACGCAGTATTTT	CAISEFGLAEDTQYF
few	TRBV19	TRBJ2-3	NA	TGTGCCAGTGCACTCACAGGGACAGATACGCAGTATTTT	CASALTGTDTQYF
few	TRBV7-9	TRBJ1-1	NA	TGTGCCAGCAGCTTCCCCGGGACTAGAATTGAAGCTTTCTTT	CASSFPGTRIEAFF
few	TRBV5-4	TRBJ1-2	TRBD1	TGTGCCAGCAGCCCAGACAGGGGGGCTAACTATGGCTACACCTTC	CASSPDRGANYGYTF
NA	TRBV3-1	TRBJ2-1	TRBD1	TGTGCCAGCAGCTTCGGGACAGGGGTTTACAATGAGCAGTTCTTC	CASSFGTGVYNEQFF
NA	TRBV12-3/TRBV12-4	TRBJ2-7	NA	TGTGCCAGCAGTTTTCGGCGAGGCGAGCAGTACTTC	CASSFRRGEQYF
NA	TRBV30	TRBJ1-1	NA	TGTGCCTGCGGACGGTTGAACACTGAAGCTTTCTTT	CACGRLNTEAFF
NA	TRBV6-6	TRBJ1-2	NA	TGTGCCAGCTTGCCGGGCCAGAATTATGGCTACACCTTC	CASLPGQNYGYTF
NA	TRBV7-9	TRBJ2-1	NA	TGTGCCAGCAGCCCCGGGACTCCCTACAATGAGCAGTTCTTC	CASSPGTPYNEQFF
NA	TRBV12-3/TRBV12-4	TRBJ2-5	NA	TGTGCCAGCAGTTGGGGGACCCCTAGGGAGTACTTC	CASSWGTPREYF
few	TRBV12-3/TRBV12-4	TRBJ1-1	NA	TGTGCCAGCAGTTTTTATGGCACGAACACTGAAGCTTTCTTT	CASSFYGTNTEAFF
NA	TRBV5-4	TRBJ2-5	NA	TGTGCCAGCAGCTTCGGGAACGAGGGTGAGACCCAGTACTTC	CASSFGNEGETQYF
NA	TRBV20-1	TRBJ1-2	NA	TGCAGTGCAAGCGGGCGAGGGGGGGTTGGCTACACCTTC	CSASGRGGVGYTF
NA	TRBV5-6	TRBJ2-3	NA	TGTGCCAGCAGTCATTGGAGGGGGGAAGATACGCAGTATTTT	CASSHWRGEDTQYF
few	TRBV9	TRBJ2-3	NA	TGTGCCACCCGCACAGATACGCAGTATTTT	CATRTDTQYF
NA	TRBV20-1	TRBJ2-3	TRBD2	TGCAGTGCTTGGGGACTGGGGGGGTCGAAAGATACGCAGTATTTT	CSAWGLGGSKDTQYF
NA	TRBV7-8	TRBJ1-1	NA	TGTGCCAGCAGCTACCATGGGAGTACCACTGAAGCTTTCTTT	CASSYHGSTTEAFF
many	TRBV14	TRBJ2-3	NA	TGTGCCAGCAGCCAACAGGGACCCTGGGATACGCAGTATTTT	CASSQQGPWDTQYF
NA	TRBV4-3	TRBJ1-5	NA	TGCGCCAGCAGCCAGGGGCTTCCCGATAGCAATCAGCCCCAGCATTTT	CASSQGLPDSNQPQHF
few	TRBV29-1	TRBJ2-3	NA	TGCAGCTCCCAGGGTCCTGTCTTGCTCACAGATACGCAGTATTTT	CSSQGPVLLTDTQYF
NA	TRBV7-9	TRBJ2-2	NA	TGTGCCAGCAGCCCCGTAGAAGGGACGCCAGCGAACACCGGGGAGCTGTTTTTT	CASSPVEGTPANTGELFF
NA	TRBV5-1	TRBJ2-3	NA	TGCGCCAGCAGGGAATTGGGCAGGGTAGATACGCAGTATTTT	CASRELGRVDTQYF
NA	TRBV7-9	TRBJ2-5	TRBD1	TGTGCCAGCAGTACTGACAGGGATCAAGAGACCCAGTACTTC	CASSTDRDQETQYF
NA	TRBV27	TRBJ2-3	NA	TGTGCCAGCAGCCCGATCACTATTCCTAGCACAGATACGCAGTATTTT	CASSPITIPSTDTQYF
few	TRBV7-8	TRBJ2-2	TRBD1	TGTGCCAGCAGCGCCGGGACAGGGAATCCCGGGGAGCTGTTTTTT	CASSAGTGNPGELFF
NA	TRBV12-3/TRBV12-4	TRBJ2-7	NA	TGTGCCACCGGACAGTTTACCTACGAGCAGTACTTC	CATGQFTYEQYF
NA	TRBV20-1	TRBJ1-5	TRBD1	TGCAGTGTACAGGGGCCCCCTAATCAGCCCCAGCATTTT	CSVQGPPNQPQHF
NA	TRBV20-1	TRBJ2-1	NA	TGCAGTGCCAGATCGGACCCAGGTTACAATGAGCAGTTCTTC	CSARSDPGYNEQFF
few	TRBV29-1	TRBJ2-3	NA	TGCAGCGCCGGTCCCCAGATCACAGATACGCAGTATTTT	CSAGPQITDTQYF
few	TRBV7-3	TRBJ2-2	NA	TGTGCCAGCAGCTTAATGGGAGTGAGTCCCGGGGAGCTGTTTTTT	CASSLMGVSPGELFF
NA	TRBV5-1	TRBJ2-3	NA	TGCGCCAGCAGCTTGGTCCCCGGGTCAGACCAGGAACGGTATTTT	CASSLVPGSDQERYF
many	TRBV6-2/TRBV6-3	TRBJ2-3	TRBD1	TGTGCCAGCAGTTACGAGGGGGCCGGCACAGATACGCAGTATTTT	CASSYEGAGTDTQYF
few	TRBV6-5	TRBJ1-2	NA	TGTGCCAGCAGTTCTACCTCGACAGTCTTAGGCTACACCTTC	CASSSTSTVLGYTF
few	TRBV3-1	TRBJ1-2	NA	TGTGCCAGCAGCCAAGCCGGGTATGGCTACACCTTC	CASSQAGYGYTF
few	TRBV6-5	TRBJ1-6	NA	TGTGCCAGCAGTTACGGGGCAGTAGACCCCTCACCCCTCCACTTT	CASSYGAVDPSPLHF
few	TRBV24-1	TRBJ2-3	TRBD1	TGTGCCACCAGTGAGTTAGGGGGCTTTGGTACAGATACGCAGTATTTT	CATSELGGFGTDTQYF
NA	TRBV9	TRBJ2-2	TRBD1	TGTGCCAGCAGCGAGACAGGGATCCCCGGGGAGCTGTTTTTT	CASSETGIPGELFF
NA	TRBV24-1	TRBJ2-1	NA	TGTGCCACCAGTGATCGGGGGACAGCCCCCAACAATGAGCAGTTCTTC	CATSDRGTAPNNEQFF